This T cell receptor beta chain stems from a study of blood T cell repertoires in COVID-19. Overall study: The samples span acute and convalescent COVID-19 from the United States, Italy and Spain. PBMCs, B-cell-depleted T cells, or T cells were the source of the cDNA or gDNA that made up the material.

Original processing methods: Estimation of nucleated cell counts was performed using reference gene primer amplification. Method: immunoSEQ multiplex PCR; TCRdb's copy keeps in-frame clones and lacks some. From that table come the V and J calls and clone size; the DNA was used to work out D and trimming. Of 18,000 or so clones detected, roughly 91% appear once; the ten largest clones hold approximately 7%. This clone was counted a few times. What was sequenced was peripheral blood. The clonotype comes from a human donor in a cohort sampled during active COVID-19.

CDR3 bases: TGTGCCAGCAGCTTAGCTGGGGGGTACAATGAGCAGTTCTTC. It translates to CASSLAGGYNEQFF. The gene calls are TRBV7-2 and TRBJ2-1; D may be TRBD2 (6 bases). V was trimmed by 0 bases and J by 4 bases, leaving 7 bases between them. Germline V lookup: CDR1 SGHTA, CDR2 FQGNSA. The CDR3 is 14 residues long.